This TCR beta chain was found in a study of cytomegalovirus exposure and HLA in healthy donors. The CDR3 runs 13 residues. In germline, CDR1 is MNHEY, CDR2 SMNVEV (reference sequence). With 3 bases clipped from V and 8 bases from J, the junction kept 5 bases outside the gene matches. PCR primers comprised 60 Vbeta and 13 Jbeta primers. Sequencing was performed with immunoSEQ multiplex PCR; in TCRdb, only in-frame clones are kept and a portion is missing. Of some 140,000 clones listed, 82% are singletons. This chain links TRBV27 with TRBJ1-2, with TRBD1 matching over 8 bases. This receptor was identified in a woman in her forties or fifties in good health and CMV-seropositive. What was sequenced was PBMCs. The CDR3: CASSFRTGNGYTF. The CDR3 DNA is TGTGCCAGCAGTTTTAGGACAGGGAACGGCTACACCTTC.